This entry describes one T cell receptor beta chain. This CDR3 spans 13 amino acids. The data stem from a study of blood T cell repertoires in COVID-19. Study background: Samples taken during acute and convalescent COVID-19 were collected in the United States, Italy and Spain. PBMCs, B-cell-depleted T cells, or T cells provided the cDNA or gDNA that made up the material.

Original data processing: Amplified reference gene primers provided the basis for estimating nucleated cell counts. The table came from immunoSEQ multiplex PCR; TCRdb's copy has only in-frame clones and leaves some out. V, J and clone size derive from that table, while D and trimming were established from the DNA sequence. The data contain approximately 28,000 clones, around 85% of them seen just once; the ten biggest clones take up 15% to 20%. The chain couples TRBV21-1 to TRBJ2-7; the D call of TRBD1 is as the table states it, not checked on the DNA. TRBV21-1 has pseudogene status. Material for sequencing was peripheral blood. The sequence was obtained from a woman in her sixties or seventies with acute or convalescent COVID-19. DNA for the CDR3: TGTGCCAGCAGTAAGGGACAGGGTTGCGAGCAGTACTTC. This codes for CASSKGQGCEQYF.